One and the same sample provided the 9 T cell receptor beta chains below, sequenced in a study of shared clonotypes between healthy human individuals. TCRdb keeps only in-frame clones here, not all; method: immunoSEQ multiplex PCR. The sample gives approximately 2,300,000 clones, just under 95% of which show up once; 0.3% to 0.45% is in the top ten. The sequencing sample was made of naive CD4+ T cells from PBMCs. Regarding subset: CD45RA+ positively selected. The receptors originated from a man aged 18 to 29 in good health. Some clones in this sample may be carry-over from other donors' samples.

This clone appeared a single time. The rearrangement uses TRBV9 and TRBJ2-1; 7 nucleotides agree with TRBD2. In germline, CDR1 is SGDLS, CDR2 YYNGEE. The CDR3 extends over 14 amino acids. J gave up 0 bases and V 7 bases, and 4 bases lay outside the gene matches. CDR3 bases: TGTGCCAGCTGGGGCGGGAGCTCCTACAATGAGCAGTTCTTC. Protein: CASWGGSSYNEQFF.

This chain uses TRBV5-1 with TRBJ1-1, with 7 bases aligning to TRBD1. The CDR3 contains 17 residues. Unmatched junction bases numbered 15, after V lost 3 bases and J lost 4 bases. In germline, CDR1 is SGHRS, CDR2 YFSETQ. The CDR3 DNA follows: TGCGCCAGCAGCTCATTCAGGGGGGGGAGCCGAGCCACTGAAGCTTTCTTT. It is translated as CASSSFRGGSRATEAFF.

The rearrangement uses TRBV12-1 and TRBJ1-5. TRBV12-1 is a pseudogene locus. This CDR3 spans 16 amino acids. CDR3 protein: CASSFAGKINNQPQHF. DNA of the CDR3: TGTGCCAGCAGCTTTGCGGGTAAGATAAACAATCAGCCCCAGCATTTT.

The V and J genes are TRBV5-1 and TRBJ2-7; 7 bases fit TRBD2. Germline loops: CDR1 SGHRS, CDR2 YFSETQ. Trimming took 5 bases from V and 0 from J; bases not matched to a gene: 11. The CDR3 extends over 16 amino acids. The chain's CDR3 is CASRNLYGGSSYEQYF. CDR3 sequence (DNA): TGCGCCAGCAGAAACCTATATGGCGGGAGCTCCTACGAGCAGTACTTC.

This chain uses TRBV7-2 with TRBJ1-1; no firm D call. Deletions cut 4 bases from V and 8 bases from J, with 17 bases between. Germline V gene sequence: CDR1 SGHTA, CDR2 FQGNSA. This CDR3 has 14 residues. The CDR3 sequence is CASSYSRPAREAFF. The DNA for the CDR3 is TGTGCCAGCAGCTACAGCCGACCGGCCCGGGAAGCTTTCTTT.

The chain employs TRBV19 and TRBJ1-4; D perhaps matches TRBD1 (5 bases). The germline CDR1 and CDR2 sequences are LNHDA and SQIVND (reference sequence). V was clipped by 8 bases and J by 8 bases, with 15 bases between them. The length of the CDR3 is 13 residues. The CDR3 DNA reads as TGTGCCAGTCGTGGTGGAGGGGACGAAAAACTGTTTTTT. Its protein is CASRGGGDEKLFF.

The genes are TRBV7-3 and TRBJ1-4; no reliable D call. This CDR3 contains 17 residues. From germline, CDR1 is SGHTA and CDR2 FQGTGA. The V gene lost 2 bases and the J gene lost 8 bases, with 21 bases spanning the gap. This CDR3 is CASSLDRAARGDEKLFF. CDR3 coding DNA: TGTGCCAGCAGCTTAGATAGGGCCGCCCGGGGAGACGAAAAACTGTTTTTT. The full variable domain, with the rest looked up from reference TRBV7-3 and TRBJ1-4, is GAGVSQTPSNKVTEKGKYVELRCDPISGHTALYWYRQSLGQGPEFLIYFQGTGAADDSGLPNDRFFAVRPEGSVSTLKIQRTERGDSAVYLCASSLDRAARGDEKLFFGSGTQLSVL.

V and J are TRBV18 and TRBJ2-7; 9 positions match TRBD2. The CDR3 consists of 15 residues. CDR1 is KGHSH, CDR2 LQKENI, per germline. Germline trimming cut 3 bases from V and 5 bases from J; bases unmatched to any gene: 8. CDR3 residues: CASSPLAGSIHEQYF. CDR3 nucleotide sequence: TGTGCCAGCTCACCCCTAGCGGGGAGTATCCACGAGCAGTACTTC.

The chain couples TRBV30 to TRBJ1-6; D is perhaps TRBD1 (5 bases). Germline CDR1 and CDR2: GTSNPN and SVGIG (reference sequence). Trimming took off 3 bases at V and 6 bases at J, with 21 bases between the two ends. The CDR3 extends over 17 amino acids. The CDR3 bases are TGTGCCTGGAGCCCCTTGGGGCAGGGACCCACTAATTCACCCCTCCACTTT. The encoded protein is CAWSPLGQGPTNSPLHF.